These 8 T cell receptor beta chains came from one sample sequenced in a study of CDR3 diversity in severe acne. Each CDR3 protein gets one entry after TCRdb re-called the PCR reads with MiXCR. The sample shows some 84,000 distinct CDR3 sequences, around 53% of them seen only once. Material: blood. These receptors originate from a male donor in good health, without acne.

In the case of this clonotype: Sequence at one end of the junction differs from germline and may be a read error. The rearrangement joins TRBV24-1 to TRBJ1-2, with D hard to call. The CDR3 sequence is 12 residues long. The germline gives CDR1 KGHDR, CDR2 SFDVKD. CDR3 nucleotides: TGTGCCACCAGCGATTGGACCCATGGCTGCACCTTC. It codes for CATSDWTHGCTF.

This clonotype was seen a few times. Relative to the germline gene, one junction end is altered; a read error may explain this. This chain links TRBV28 with TRBJ1-1, with 12 bases fitting TRBD1. From germline, CDR1 is MDHEN and CDR2 SYDVKM. This CDR3 contains 17 residues. The CDR3, as DNA: TGTGCCGGCAGTCAGCTTTCCGGGACAGGGGGCTTGGCTAAAGCTTTCTTT. Its translation is CAGSQLSGTGGLAKAFF.

Note on this clonotype: The junction departs from germline at one end; a sequencing error may be responsible. This chain joins TRBV7-9 and TRBJ2-7; D ambiguous. The germline V gene encodes CDR1 SEHNR and CDR2 FQNEAQ (reference sequence). The CDR3 runs 13 residues. For the CDR3, the DNA is TGTGCTAGCAGCTTAGGATTGGCCGACGAGCAGTACTTC. Translating gives CASSLGLADEQYF. Using reference TRBV7-9 and TRBJ2-7 for the parts outside the CDR3, the full variable domain is DTGVSQNPRHKITKRGQNVTFRCDPISEHNRLYWYRQTLGQGPEFLTYFQNEAQLEKSRLLSDRFSAERPKGSFSTLEIQRTEQGDSAMYLCASSLGLADEQYFGPGTRLTVT.

The V gene is TRBV24-1, the J gene TRBJ2-5; 8 bases match TRBD2. The junction had 7 bases not matched to a gene; V was cut back by 0 bases and J by 5 bases. CDR1 is KGHDR, CDR2 SFDVKD, per germline. This CDR3 comprises 16 residues. The CDR3, as DNA: TGTGCCACCAGTGATTTGCGCGACGGGAGGGCCGAGACCCAGTACTTC. Protein: CATSDLRDGRAETQYF.

This clonotype was recorded many times. The chain couples TRBV4-1 to TRBJ2-3, with D unclear. The CDR3 is 13 amino acids. Germline V gene sequence: CDR1 MGHRA, CDR2 YSYEKL. V dropped 0 bases and J dropped 3 bases, with 4 bases sitting between them. The CDR3 DNA reads as TGCGCCAGCAGCCAAGAGGGTACAGATACGCAGTATTTT. Protein product: CASSQEGTDTQYF.

The V and J genes are TRBV5-1 and TRBJ2-1; 8 positions agree with TRBD2. CDR3 length equals 16 residues. Trimming cost V 4 bases and J 2 bases; bases outside gene matches: 8. Germline CDR1 is SGHRS and CDR2 is YFSETQ. CDR3 region: CASSPILADTYNEQFF. For the CDR3, the DNA is TGCGCCAGCAGCCCCATACTAGCGGACACCTACAATGAGCAGTTCTTC.

This chain uses TRBV20-1 with TRBJ1-5; perhaps TRBD1 as D (5 bases). The germline V and J ends were trimmed by 5 bases and 14 bases, with 19 bases remaining between them. The germline CDR1 and CDR2 sequences are DFQATT and SNEGSKA (reference sequence). This CDR3 comprises 12 residues. This chain's CDR3 is CSAAGPYQHEHF. CDR3 in DNA: TGCAGTGCTGCGGGACCCTACCAGCACGAGCATTTT.

This clonotype showed up just a few times. In nucleotides, the CDR3 is TGCAGTGCTAGAGTGGTACAGGGGGGCAAACTGTTTTTT. Protein product: CSARVVQGGKLFF. The V call is TRBV20-1, the J call TRBJ1-4, with 8 bases that match TRBD1. CDR3 size: 13 residues. CDR1 and CDR2 (germline): DFQATT, SNEGSKA (reference sequence). The junction had 6 bases not matched to a gene; V was cut back by 1 base and J by 11 bases.